This TCR beta chain came from a study of blood T cell repertoires in COVID-19. Study summary: Acute and convalescent COVID-19 specimens originated in the United States, Italy and Spain.

Generated by immunoSEQ multiplex PCR, the TCRdb table keeps only in-frame clones and is missing some. The table shows around 57,000 clones, with approximately 90% occurring only once. The sequencing sample was made of peripheral blood. The TCR sequence derives from a human donor with active COVID-19. The donor label of this sample is uncertain.

The CDR3 sequence: CASSLVPGQGLEYGYTF. The CDR3 DNA sequence: TGTGCCAGCAGCTTAGTTCCGGGACAGGGGTTGGAATATGGCTACACCTTC. The V call is TRBV11-3, the J call TRBJ1-2, with 10 bases fitting TRBD1. J was trimmed by 5 bases and V by 1 base; bases with no gene match: 10. The CDR3 is 17 residues long. Per the germline V gene, CDR1 is SGHNT and CDR2 is YENEEA.